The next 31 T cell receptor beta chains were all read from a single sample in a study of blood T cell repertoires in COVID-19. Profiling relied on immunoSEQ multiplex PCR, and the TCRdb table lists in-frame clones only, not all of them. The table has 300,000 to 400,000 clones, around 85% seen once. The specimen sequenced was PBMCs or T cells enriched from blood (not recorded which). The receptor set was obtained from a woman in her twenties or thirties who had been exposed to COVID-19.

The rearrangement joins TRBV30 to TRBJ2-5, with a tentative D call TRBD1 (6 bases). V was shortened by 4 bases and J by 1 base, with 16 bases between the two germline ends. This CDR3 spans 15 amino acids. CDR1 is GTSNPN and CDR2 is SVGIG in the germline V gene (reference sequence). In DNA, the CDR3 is TGTGCCTGGACCACGCCCCGGGACACCCAAGAGACCCAGTACTTC. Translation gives CAWTTPRDTQETQYF.

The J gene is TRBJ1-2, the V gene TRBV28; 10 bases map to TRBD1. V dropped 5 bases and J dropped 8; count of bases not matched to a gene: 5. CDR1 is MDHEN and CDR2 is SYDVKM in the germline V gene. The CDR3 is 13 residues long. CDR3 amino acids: CASSPGQGLGYTF. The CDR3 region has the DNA TGTGCCAGCAGTCCGGGACAGGGGCTCGGCTACACCTTC.

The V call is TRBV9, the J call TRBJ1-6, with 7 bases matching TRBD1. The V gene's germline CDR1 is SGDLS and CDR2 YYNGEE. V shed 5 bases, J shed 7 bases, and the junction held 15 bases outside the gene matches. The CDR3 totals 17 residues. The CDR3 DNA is TGTGCCAGCAGTAAGTTTGGTCTGGGACAGCAAAATTCACCCCTCCACTTT. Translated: CASSKFGLGQQNSPLHF.

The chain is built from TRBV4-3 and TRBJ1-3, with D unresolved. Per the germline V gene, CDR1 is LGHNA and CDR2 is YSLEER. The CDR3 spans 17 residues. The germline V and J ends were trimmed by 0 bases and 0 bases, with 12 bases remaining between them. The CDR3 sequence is CASSQDPRRNSGNTIYF. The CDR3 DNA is TGCGCCAGCAGCCAAGATCCTCGCAGAAACTCTGGAAACACCATATATTTT.

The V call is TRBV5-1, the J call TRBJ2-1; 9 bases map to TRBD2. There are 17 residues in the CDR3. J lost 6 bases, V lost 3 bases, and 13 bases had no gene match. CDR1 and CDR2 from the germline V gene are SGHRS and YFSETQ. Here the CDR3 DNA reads TGCGCCAGCAGCTCGAGGCTGACTAGCGGAGGTATCAATGAGCAGTTCTTC. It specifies CASSSRLTSGGINEQFF.

CDR3 nucleotides: TGTGCCAGCAGCGGAGACAGTTATAGCTCCTATAATTCACCCCTCCACTTT. It codes for CASSGDSYSSYNSPLHF. This sequence joins TRBV5-4 and TRBJ1-6, with a tentative D call TRBD1 (5 bases). This CDR3 is 17 amino acids long. V was trimmed by 4 bases and J by 0 bases, leaving 14 bases between them. Germline V gene sequence: CDR1 SGHNT, CDR2 YYREEE (reference sequence). Together with reference TRBV5-4 and TRBJ1-6, the CDR3 gives the full variable domain: ETGVTQSPTHLIKTRGQQVTLRCSSQSGHNTVSWYQQALGQGPQFIFQYYREEENGRGNFPPRFSGLQFPNYSSELNVNALELDDSALYLCASSGDSYSSYNSPLHFGNGTRLTVT.

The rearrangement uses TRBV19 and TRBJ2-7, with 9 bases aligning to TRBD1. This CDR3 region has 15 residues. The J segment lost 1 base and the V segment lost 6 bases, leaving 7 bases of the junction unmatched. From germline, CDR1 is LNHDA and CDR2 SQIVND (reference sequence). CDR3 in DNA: TGTGCCAGTAGCGACCGGGACAGGGCGTCCTACGAGCAGTACTTC. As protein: CASSDRDRASYEQYF.

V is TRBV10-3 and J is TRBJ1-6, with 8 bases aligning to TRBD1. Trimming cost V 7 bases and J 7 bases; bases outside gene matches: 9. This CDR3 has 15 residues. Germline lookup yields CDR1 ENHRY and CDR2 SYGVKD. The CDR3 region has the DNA TGTGCCATCAAGACGGACAGGGTAGGGAATTCACCCCTCCACTTT. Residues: CAIKTDRVGNSPLHF.

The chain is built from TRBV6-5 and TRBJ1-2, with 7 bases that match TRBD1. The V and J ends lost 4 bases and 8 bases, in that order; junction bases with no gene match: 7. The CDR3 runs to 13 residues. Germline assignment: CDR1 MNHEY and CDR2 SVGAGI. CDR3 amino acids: CASSSVGTDGYTF. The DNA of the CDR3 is TGTGCCAGCAGTTCGGTGGGGACAGACGGCTACACCTTC.

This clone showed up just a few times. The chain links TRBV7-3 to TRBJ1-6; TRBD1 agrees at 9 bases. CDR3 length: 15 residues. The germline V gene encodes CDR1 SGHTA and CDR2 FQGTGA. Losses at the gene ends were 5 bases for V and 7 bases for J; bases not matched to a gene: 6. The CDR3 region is CASSLQGAGNSPLHF. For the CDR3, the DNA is TGTGCCAGCAGCCTACAGGGGGCTGGGAATTCACCCCTCCACTTT.

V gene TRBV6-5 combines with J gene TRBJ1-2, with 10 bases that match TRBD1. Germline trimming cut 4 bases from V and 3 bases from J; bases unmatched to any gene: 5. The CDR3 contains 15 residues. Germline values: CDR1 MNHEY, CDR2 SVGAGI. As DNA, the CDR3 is TGTGCCAGCAGTTTGACAGGGGGCGCGGACTATGGCTACACCTTC. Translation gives CASSLTGGADYGYTF.

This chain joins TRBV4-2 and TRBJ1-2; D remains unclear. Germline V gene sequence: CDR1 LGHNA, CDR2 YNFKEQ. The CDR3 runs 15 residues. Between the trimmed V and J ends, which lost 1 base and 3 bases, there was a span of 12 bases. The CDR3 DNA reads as TGTGCCAGCAGCCAAGCGAGACTCGAGGACTATGGCTACACCTTC. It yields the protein CASSQARLEDYGYTF.

The CDR3 DNA reads TGTGCCAGCAGTCAAGACAGGTTTGAGGAAAAACTGTTTTTT. It codes for CASSQDRFEEKLFF. V gene TRBV28 combines with J gene TRBJ1-4; D might be TRBD1 (6 bases). Germline loops: CDR1 MDHEN, CDR2 SYDVKM. CDR3 length: 14 residues. The V and J ends lost 5 bases and 8 bases respectively, with 15 bases between them.

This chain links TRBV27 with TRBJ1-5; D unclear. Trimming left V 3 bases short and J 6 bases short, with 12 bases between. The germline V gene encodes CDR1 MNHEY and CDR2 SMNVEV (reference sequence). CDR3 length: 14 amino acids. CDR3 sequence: CASSFGLIGQPQHF. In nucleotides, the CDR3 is TGTGCCAGCAGTTTTGGACTAATAGGTCAGCCCCAGCATTTT.

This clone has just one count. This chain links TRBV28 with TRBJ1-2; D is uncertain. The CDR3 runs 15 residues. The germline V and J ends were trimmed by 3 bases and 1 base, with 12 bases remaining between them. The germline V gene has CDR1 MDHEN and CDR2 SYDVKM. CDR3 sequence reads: CASSFPGELNYGYTF. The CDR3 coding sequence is TGTGCCAGCAGTTTTCCCGGGGAACTTAACTATGGCTACACCTTC.

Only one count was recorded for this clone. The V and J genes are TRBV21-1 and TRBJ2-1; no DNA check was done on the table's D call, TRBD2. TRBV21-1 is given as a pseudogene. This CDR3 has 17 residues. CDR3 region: CASSKGGTAGTYNEQFF. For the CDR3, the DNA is TGTGCCAGCAGCAAAGGGGGGACGGCGGGAACCTACAATGAGCAGTTCTTC.

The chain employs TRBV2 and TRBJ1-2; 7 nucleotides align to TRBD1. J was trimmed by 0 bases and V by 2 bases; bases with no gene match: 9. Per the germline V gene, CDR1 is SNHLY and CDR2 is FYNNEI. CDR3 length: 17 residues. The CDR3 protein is CASSEFLGGQSNYGYTF. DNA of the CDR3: TGTGCCAGCAGTGAATTTTTAGGGGGCCAGTCTAACTATGGCTACACCTTC. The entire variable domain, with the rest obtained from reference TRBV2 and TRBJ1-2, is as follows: EPEVTQTPSHQVTQMGQEVILRCVPISNHLYFYWYRQILGQKVEFLVSFYNNEISEKSEIFDDQFSVERPDGSNFTLKIRSTKLEDSAMYFCASSEFLGGQSNYGYTFGSGTRLTVV.

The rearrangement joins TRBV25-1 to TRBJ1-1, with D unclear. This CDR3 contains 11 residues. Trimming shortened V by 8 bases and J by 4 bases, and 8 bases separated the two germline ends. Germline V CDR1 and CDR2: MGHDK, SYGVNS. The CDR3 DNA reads TGTGCCAGCGGGGAGGGCACTGAAGCTTTCTTT. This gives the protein CASGEGTEAFF.

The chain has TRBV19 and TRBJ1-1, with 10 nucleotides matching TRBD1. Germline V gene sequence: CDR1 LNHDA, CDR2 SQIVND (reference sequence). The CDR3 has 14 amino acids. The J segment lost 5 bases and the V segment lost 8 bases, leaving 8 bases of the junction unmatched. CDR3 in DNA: TGTGCCAGTTCGACAGGGGGCATGATGACTGAAGCTTTCTTT. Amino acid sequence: CASSTGGMMTEAFF. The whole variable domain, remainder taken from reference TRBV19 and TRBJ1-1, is DGGITQSPKYLFRKEGQNVTLSCEQNLNHDAMYWYRQDPGQGLRLIYYSQIVNDFQKGDIAEGYSVSREKKESFPLTVTSAQKNPTAFYLCASSTGGMMTEAFFGQGTRLTVV.

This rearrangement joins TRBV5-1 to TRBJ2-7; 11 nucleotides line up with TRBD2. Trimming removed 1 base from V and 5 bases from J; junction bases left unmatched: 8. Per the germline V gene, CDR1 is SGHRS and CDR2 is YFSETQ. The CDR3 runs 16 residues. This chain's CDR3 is CASSLPSGGSVHEQYF. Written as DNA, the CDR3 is TGCGCCAGCAGCTTGCCTAGCGGGGGGTCGGTCCACGAGCAGTACTTC. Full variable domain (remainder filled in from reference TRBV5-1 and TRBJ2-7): KAGVTQTPRYLIKTRGQQVTLSCSPISGHRSVSWYQQTPGQGLQFLFEYFSETQRNKGNFPGRFSGRQFSNSRSEMNVSTLELGDSALYLCASSLPSGGSVHEQYFGPGTRLTVT.

The CDR3 DNA reads TGTGCCAGTAGTCAGAAGAGGGCAGGGGCATCCCCAACAGAAGCTTTCTTT. Translation gives CASSQKRAGASPTEAFF. This rearrangement joins TRBV19 to TRBJ1-1; D is possibly TRBD1 (6 bases). This CDR3 has 17 residues. V was clipped by 5 bases and J by 8 bases, with 27 bases between them. Germline CDR1 is LNHDA and CDR2 is SQIVND (reference sequence).

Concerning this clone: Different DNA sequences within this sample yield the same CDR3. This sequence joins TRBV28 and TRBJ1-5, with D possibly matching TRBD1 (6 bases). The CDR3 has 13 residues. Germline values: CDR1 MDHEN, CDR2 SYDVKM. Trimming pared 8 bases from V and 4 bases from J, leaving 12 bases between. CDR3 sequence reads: CASQQGGNQPQHF. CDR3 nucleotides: TGTGCCAGCCAACAGGGTGGAAATCAGCCCCAGCATTTT.

The CDR3 region has the DNA TGTGCCAGCAGCTTAATACAAGGGGGCAACTATGGCTACACCTTC. Translated, it gives CASSLIQGGNYGYTF. The rearrangement uses TRBV5-7 and TRBJ1-2; 7 bases are shared with TRBD1. TRBV5-7 is reported as an ORF; its role is uncertain. With 2 bases clipped from V and 2 bases from J, the junction kept 6 bases outside the gene matches. The CDR3 loop spans 15 amino acids.

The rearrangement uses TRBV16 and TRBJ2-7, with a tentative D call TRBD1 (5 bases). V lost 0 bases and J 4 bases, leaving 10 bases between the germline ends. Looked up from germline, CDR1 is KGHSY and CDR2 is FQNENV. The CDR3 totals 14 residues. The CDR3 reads CASSQSAQVYEQYF. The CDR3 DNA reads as TGTGCCAGCAGCCAATCAGCACAGGTGTACGAGCAGTACTTC.

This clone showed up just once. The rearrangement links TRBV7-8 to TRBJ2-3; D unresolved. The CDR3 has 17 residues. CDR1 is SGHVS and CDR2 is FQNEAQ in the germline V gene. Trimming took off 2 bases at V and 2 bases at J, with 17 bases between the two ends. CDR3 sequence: CASSLKRVPNPTDTQYF. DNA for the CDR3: TGTGCCAGCAGCTTAAAGAGAGTTCCGAACCCCACAGATACGCAGTATTTT.

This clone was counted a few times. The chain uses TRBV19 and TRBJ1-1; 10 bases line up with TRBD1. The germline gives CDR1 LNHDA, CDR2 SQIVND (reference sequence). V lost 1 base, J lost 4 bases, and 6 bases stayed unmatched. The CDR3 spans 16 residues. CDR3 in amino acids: CASSIGPTGGITEAFF. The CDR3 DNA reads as TGTGCCAGTAGTATAGGCCCGACAGGGGGCATCACTGAAGCTTTCTTT. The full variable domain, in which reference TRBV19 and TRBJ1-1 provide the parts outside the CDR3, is DGGITQSPKYLFRKEGQNVTLSCEQNLNHDAMYWYRQDPGQGLRLIYYSQIVNDFQKGDIAEGYSVSREKKESFPLTVTSAQKNPTAFYLCASSIGPTGGITEAFFGQGTRLTVV.

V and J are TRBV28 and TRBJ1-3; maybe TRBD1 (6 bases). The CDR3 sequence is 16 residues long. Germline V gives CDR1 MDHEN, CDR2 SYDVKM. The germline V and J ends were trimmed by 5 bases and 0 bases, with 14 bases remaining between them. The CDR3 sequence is CASSRLQGSSGNTIYF. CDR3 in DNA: TGTGCCAGCAGTCGTTTGCAGGGGAGCTCTGGAAACACCATATATTTT.

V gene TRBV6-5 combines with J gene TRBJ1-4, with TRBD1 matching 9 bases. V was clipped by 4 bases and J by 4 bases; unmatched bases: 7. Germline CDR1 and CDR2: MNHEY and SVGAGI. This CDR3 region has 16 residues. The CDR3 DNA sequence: TGTGCCAGCAGTTTCGGACAGGGGTTAAGTAATGAAAAACTGTTTTTT. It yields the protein CASSFGQGLSNEKLFF.

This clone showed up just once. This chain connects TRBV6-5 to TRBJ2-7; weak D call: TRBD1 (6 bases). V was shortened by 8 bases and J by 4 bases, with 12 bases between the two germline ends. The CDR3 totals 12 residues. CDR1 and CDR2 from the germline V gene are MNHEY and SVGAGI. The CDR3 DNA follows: TGTGCCAGCTCTAGAGGGGGTTACGAGCAGTACTTC. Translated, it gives CASSRGGYEQYF.

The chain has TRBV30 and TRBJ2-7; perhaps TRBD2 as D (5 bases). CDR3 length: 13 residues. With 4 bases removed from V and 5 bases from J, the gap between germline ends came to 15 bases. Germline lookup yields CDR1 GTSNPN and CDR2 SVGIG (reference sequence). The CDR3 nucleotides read TGTGCCTGGAACCTCCCGGGATCCAACGAGCAGTACTTC. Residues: CAWNLPGSNEQYF.

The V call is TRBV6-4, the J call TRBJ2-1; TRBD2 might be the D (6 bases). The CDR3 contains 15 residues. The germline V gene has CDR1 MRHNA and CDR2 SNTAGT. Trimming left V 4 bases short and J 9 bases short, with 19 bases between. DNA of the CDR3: TGTGCCAGCAGTGCTGGGACTGGAGGTTCCAGTGAGCAGTTCTTC. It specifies CASSAGTGGSSEQFF.